Sequencing of this T cell receptor (beta chain) was carried out in a study of T cell changes during pregnancy in multiple sclerosis. Data came from immunoSEQ multiplex PCR; TCRdb stores just in-frame clones and leaves some out. There are tens of thousands of clones in the sample; roughly 91% occur only once, and over 1% lies in the top ten. Germline assignment: CDR1 MNHEY and CDR2 SVGAGI. The ends were cut back, 8 bases at V and 5 bases at J, with 12 bases in the middle. This CDR3 is 12 amino acids long. This sequence joins TRBV6-5 and TRBJ1-2; D remains ambiguous. This clonotype was obtained from a female donor in good health, enrolled as a control in a pregnancy study. This specimen was peripheral blood, taken after pregnancy. The CDR3 is CASRFSEYGYTF. In DNA form, the CDR3 reads TGTGCCAGCCGGTTCTCCGAGTATGGCTACACCTTC.